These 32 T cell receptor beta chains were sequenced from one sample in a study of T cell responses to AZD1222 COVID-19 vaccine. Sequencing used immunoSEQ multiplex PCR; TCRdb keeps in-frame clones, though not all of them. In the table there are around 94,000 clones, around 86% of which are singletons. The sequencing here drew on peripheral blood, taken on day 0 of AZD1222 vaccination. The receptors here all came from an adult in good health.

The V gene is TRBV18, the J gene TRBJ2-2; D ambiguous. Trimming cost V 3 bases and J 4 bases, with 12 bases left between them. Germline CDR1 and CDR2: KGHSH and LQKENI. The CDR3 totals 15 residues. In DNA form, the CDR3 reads TGTGCCAGCTCACCTCAGGATGATGGCACCGGGGAGCTGTTTTTT. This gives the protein CASSPQDDGTGELFF. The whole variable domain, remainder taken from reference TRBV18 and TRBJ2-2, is NAGVMQNPRHLVRRRGQEARLRCSPMKGHSHVYWYRQLPEEGLKFMVYLQKENIIDESGMPKERFSAEFPKEGPSILRIQQVVRGDSAAYFCASSPQDDGTGELFFGEGSRLTVL.

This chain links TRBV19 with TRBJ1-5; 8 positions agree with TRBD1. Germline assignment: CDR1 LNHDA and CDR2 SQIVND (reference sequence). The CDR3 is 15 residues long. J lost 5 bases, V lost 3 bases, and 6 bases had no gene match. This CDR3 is CASSIPDRAHQPQHF. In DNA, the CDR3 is TGTGCCAGTAGTATCCCGGACAGGGCCCATCAGCCCCAGCATTTT.

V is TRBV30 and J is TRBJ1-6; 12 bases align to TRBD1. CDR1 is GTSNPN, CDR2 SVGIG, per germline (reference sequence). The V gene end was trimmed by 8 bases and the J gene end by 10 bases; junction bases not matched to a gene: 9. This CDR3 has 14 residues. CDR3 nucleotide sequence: TGTGCCAGCCCGGGACAGGGGGCCTTCTCACCCCTCCACTTT. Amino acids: CASPGQGAFSPLHF.

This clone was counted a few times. CDR3 sequence reads: CASSLDPLGGVKDTQYF. As DNA, the CDR3 is TGTGCCAGCAGCTTAGATCCCCTCGGGGGGGTCAAAGATACGCAGTATTTT. This chain connects TRBV11-3 to TRBJ2-3, with 8 positions matching TRBD2. The CDR3 extends over 17 amino acids. Per germline, CDR1 SGHNT and CDR2 YENEEA. V lost 0 bases to trimming and J lost 5 bases; unmatched junction nucleotides: 10.

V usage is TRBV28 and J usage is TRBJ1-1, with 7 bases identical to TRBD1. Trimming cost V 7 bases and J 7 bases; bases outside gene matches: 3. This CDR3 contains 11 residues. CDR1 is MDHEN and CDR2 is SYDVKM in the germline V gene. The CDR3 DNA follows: TGTGCCAGCACCAACAGGGGTGAAGCTTTCTTT. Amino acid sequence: CASTNRGEAFF.

Here the CDR3 DNA reads TGCAGTGCCGGGCAGGGAGGGGGCTACACCTTC. Amino acid sequence: CSAGQGGGYTF. The chain carries TRBV20-1 and TRBJ1-2; D is possibly TRBD1 (5 bases). Germline CDR1 DFQATT, CDR2 SNEGSKA (reference sequence). CDR3 length: 11 amino acids. Trimming removed 6 bases from V and 8 bases from J, with 13 bases in between.

CDR3 sequence (DNA): TGTGCCAGTACGGCAGGCCGCGGCGAGACCCAGTACTTC. Translated, it gives CASTAGRGETQYF. The chain links TRBV19 to TRBJ2-5; no firm D call. V was clipped by 7 bases and J by 5 bases, with 14 bases between them. Germline assignment: CDR1 LNHDA and CDR2 SQIVND (reference sequence). This CDR3 comprises 13 residues.

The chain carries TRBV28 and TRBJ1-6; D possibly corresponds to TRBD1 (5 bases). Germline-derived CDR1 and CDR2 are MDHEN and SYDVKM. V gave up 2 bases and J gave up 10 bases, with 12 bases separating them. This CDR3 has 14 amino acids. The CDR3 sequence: CASSLGQGWSPLHF. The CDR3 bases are TGTGCCAGCAGTTTAGGGCAGGGATGGTCACCCCTCCACTTT.

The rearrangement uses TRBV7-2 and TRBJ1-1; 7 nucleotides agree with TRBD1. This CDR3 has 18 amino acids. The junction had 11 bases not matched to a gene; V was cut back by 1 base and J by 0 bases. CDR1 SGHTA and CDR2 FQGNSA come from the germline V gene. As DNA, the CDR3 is TGTGCCAGCAGCTTAGGTTGGACAGGTCCTCCGATGAACACTGAAGCTTTCTTT. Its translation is CASSLGWTGPPMNTEAFF. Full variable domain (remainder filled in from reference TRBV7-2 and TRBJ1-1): GAGVSQSPSNKVTEKGKDVELRCDPISGHTALYWYRQSLGQGLEFLIYFQGNSAPDKSGLPSDRFSAERTGGSVSTLTIQRTQQEDSAVYLCASSLGWTGPPMNTEAFFGQGTRLTVV.

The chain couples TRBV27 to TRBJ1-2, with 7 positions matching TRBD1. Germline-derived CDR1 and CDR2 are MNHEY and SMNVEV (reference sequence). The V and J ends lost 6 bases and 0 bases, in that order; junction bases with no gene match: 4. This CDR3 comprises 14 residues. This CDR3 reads CASSRTGPNYGYTF. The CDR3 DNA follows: TGTGCCAGCAGCCGGACAGGTCCTAACTATGGCTACACCTTC.

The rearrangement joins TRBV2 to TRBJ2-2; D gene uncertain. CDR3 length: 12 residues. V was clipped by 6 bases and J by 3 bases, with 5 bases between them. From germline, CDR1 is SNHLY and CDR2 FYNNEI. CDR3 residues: CASRKYTGELFF. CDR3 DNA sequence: TGTGCCAGCAGGAAGTACACCGGGGAGCTGTTTTTT.

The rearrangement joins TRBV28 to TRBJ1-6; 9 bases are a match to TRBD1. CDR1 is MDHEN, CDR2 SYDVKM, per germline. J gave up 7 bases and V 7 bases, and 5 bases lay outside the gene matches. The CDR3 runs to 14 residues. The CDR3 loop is CASNRDRVNSPLHF. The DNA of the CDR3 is TGTGCCAGCAACCGGGACAGGGTGAATTCACCCCTCCACTTT.

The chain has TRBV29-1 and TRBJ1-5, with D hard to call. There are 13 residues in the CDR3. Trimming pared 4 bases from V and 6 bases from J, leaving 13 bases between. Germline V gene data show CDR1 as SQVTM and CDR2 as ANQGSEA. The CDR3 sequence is CSVGGVPGQPQHF. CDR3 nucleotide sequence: TGCAGCGTTGGCGGGGTCCCGGGTCAGCCCCAGCATTTT.

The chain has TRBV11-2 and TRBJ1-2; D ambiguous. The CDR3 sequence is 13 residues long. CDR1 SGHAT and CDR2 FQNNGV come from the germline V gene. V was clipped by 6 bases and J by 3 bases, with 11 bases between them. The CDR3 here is CASSQDAYYGYTF. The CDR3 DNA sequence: TGTGCCAGCAGTCAAGACGCCTACTATGGCTACACCTTC.

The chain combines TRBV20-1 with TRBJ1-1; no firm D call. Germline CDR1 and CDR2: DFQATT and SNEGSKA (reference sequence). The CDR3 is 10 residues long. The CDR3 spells CSPANTEAFF. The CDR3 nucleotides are TGCAGCCCGGCGAACACTGAAGCTTTCTTT.

The CDR3: CASTQLTEAFF. The CDR3 nucleotides are TGTGCCAGTACCCAACTCACTGAAGCTTTCTTT. The chain couples TRBV19 to TRBJ1-1, with D uncertain. Between the trimmed V and J ends, which lost 7 bases and 4 bases, there was a span of 7 bases. The CDR3 has 11 residues. Germline V CDR1 and CDR2: LNHDA, SQIVND (reference sequence).

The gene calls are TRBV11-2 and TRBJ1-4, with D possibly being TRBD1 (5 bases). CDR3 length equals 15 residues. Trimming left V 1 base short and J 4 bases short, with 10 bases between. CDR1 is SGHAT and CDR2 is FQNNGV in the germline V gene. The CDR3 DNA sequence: TGTGCCAGCAGCTTAGGTTTGGGGGTTAATGAAAAACTGTTTTTT. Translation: CASSLGLGVNEKLFF. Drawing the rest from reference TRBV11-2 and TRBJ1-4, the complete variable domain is EAGVAQSPRYKIIEKRQSVAFWCNPISGHATLYWYQQILGQGPKLLIQFQNNGVVDDSQLPKDRFSAERLKGVDSTLKIQPAKLEDSAVYLCASSLGLGVNEKLFFGSGTQLSVL.

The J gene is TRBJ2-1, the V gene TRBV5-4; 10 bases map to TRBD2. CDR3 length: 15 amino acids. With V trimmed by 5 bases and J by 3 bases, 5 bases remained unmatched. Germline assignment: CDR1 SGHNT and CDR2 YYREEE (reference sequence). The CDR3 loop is CASRGVAGGYNEQFF. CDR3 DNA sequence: TGTGCCAGCAGAGGAGTAGCGGGAGGCTACAATGAGCAGTTCTTC.

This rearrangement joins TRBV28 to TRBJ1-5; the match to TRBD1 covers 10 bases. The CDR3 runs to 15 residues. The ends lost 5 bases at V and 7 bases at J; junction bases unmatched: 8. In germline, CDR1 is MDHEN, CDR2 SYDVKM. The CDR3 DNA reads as TGTGCCAGCAGTCGGCCCGGACAGGGGGGCCAGCCCCAGCATTTT. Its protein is CASSRPGQGGQPQHF.

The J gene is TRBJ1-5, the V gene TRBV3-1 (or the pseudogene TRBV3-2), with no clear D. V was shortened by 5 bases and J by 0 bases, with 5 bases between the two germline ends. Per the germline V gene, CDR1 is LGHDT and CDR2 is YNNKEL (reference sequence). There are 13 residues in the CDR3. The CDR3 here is CASSYTSNQPQHF. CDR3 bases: TGTGCCAGCAGCTACACTAGCAATCAGCCCCAGCATTTT.

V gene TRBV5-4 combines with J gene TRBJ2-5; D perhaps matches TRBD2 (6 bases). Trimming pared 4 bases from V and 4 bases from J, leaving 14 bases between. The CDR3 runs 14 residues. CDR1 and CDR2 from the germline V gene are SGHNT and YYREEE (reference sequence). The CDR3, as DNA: TGTGCCAGCAGCCTACCCGACGGGGGAGAGACCCAGTACTTC. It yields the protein CASSLPDGGETQYF.

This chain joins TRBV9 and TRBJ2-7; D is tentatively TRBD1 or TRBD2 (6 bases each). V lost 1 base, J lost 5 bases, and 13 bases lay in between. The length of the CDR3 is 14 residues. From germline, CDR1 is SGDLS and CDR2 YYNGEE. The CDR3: CASSVSGGPDEQYF. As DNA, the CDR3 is TGTGCCAGCAGCGTAAGTGGGGGGCCCGACGAGCAGTACTTC. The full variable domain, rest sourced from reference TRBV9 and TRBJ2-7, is DSGVTQTPKHLITATGQRVTLRCSPRSGDLSVYWYQQSLDQGLQFLIQYYNGEERAKGNILERFSAQQFPDLHSELNLSSLELGDSALYFCASSVSGGPDEQYFGPGTRLTVT.

In nucleotides, the CDR3 is TGTGCCAGTAGTATGGGGGGGCTTACAGGGAAAAGGACCAAAAACATTCAGTACTTC. Amino acids: CASSMGGLTGKRTKNIQYF. The rearrangement uses TRBV19 and TRBJ2-4, with D possibly matching TRBD2 (7 bases). Germline values: CDR1 LNHDA, CDR2 SQIVND (reference sequence). V was cut by 3 bases and J by 2 bases, with 23 bases left in between. CDR3 length: 19 amino acids. Using reference TRBV19 and TRBJ2-4 for the parts outside the CDR3, the full variable domain is DGGITQSPKYLFRKEGQNVTLSCEQNLNHDAMYWYRQDPGQGLRLIYYSQIVNDFQKGDIAEGYSVSREKKESFPLTVTSAQKNPTAFYLCASSMGGLTGKRTKNIQYFGAGTRLSVL.

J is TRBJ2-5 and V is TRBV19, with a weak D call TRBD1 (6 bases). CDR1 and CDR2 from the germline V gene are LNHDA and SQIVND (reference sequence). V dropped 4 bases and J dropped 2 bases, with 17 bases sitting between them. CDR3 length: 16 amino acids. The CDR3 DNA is TGTGCCAGTAGTAGCGGCCTGCGCAGGGGACAAGAGACCCAGTACTTC. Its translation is CASSSGLRRGQETQYF.

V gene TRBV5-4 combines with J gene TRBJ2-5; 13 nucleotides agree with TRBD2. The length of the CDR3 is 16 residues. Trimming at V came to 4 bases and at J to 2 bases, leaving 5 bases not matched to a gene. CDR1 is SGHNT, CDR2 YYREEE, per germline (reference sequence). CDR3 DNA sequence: TGTGCCAGCAGCCCCGGGACTAGCGGGGTTCAAGAGACCCAGTACTTC. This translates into CASSPGTSGVQETQYF.

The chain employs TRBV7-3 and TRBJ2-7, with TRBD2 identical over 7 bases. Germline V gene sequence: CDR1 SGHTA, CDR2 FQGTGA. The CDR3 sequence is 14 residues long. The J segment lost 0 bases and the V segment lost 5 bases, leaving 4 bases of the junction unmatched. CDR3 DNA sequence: TGTGCCAGCAGCATCGGGGGGAGCTCCTACGAGCAGTACTTC. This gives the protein CASSIGGSSYEQYF. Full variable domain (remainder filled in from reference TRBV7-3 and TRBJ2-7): GAGVSQTPSNKVTEKGKYVELRCDPISGHTALYWYRQSLGQGPEFLIYFQGTGAADDSGLPNDRFFAVRPEGSVSTLKIQRTERGDSAVYLCASSIGGSSYEQYFGPGTRLTVT.

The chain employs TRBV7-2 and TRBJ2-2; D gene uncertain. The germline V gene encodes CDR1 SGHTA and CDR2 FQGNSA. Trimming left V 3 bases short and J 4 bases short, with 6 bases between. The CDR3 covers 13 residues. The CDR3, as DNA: TGTGCCAGCAGCTTTTCCCCCACCGGGGAGCTGTTTTTT. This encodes CASSFSPTGELFF.

The CDR3 protein is CASSIGTGESEPQHF. DNA for the CDR3: TGTGCCAGTAGTATAGGGACAGGGGAATCGGAGCCCCAGCATTTT. The chain employs TRBV19 and TRBJ1-5; 9 nucleotides align to TRBD1. CDR3 length: 15 amino acids. Trimming at V came to 1 base and at J to 8 bases, leaving 6 bases not matched to a gene. The germline V gene encodes CDR1 LNHDA and CDR2 SQIVND (reference sequence).

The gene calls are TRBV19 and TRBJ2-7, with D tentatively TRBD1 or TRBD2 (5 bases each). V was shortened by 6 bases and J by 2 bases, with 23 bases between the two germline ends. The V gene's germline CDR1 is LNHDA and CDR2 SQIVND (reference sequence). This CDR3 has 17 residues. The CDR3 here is CASSRGSGTMGPYEQYF. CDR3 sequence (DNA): TGTGCCAGTAGCAGAGGTTCCGGGACGATGGGACCCTACGAGCAGTACTTC.

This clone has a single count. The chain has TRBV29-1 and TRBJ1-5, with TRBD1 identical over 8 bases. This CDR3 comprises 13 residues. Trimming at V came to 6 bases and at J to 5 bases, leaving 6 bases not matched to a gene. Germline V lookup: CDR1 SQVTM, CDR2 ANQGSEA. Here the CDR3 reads CSVATGGHQPQHF. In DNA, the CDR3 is TGCAGCGTAGCCACAGGGGGGCATCAGCCCCAGCATTTT.

The CDR3 coding sequence is TGTGCCAGCAGCCTATACAGGGCGAATACGCAGTATTTT. It codes for CASSLYRANTQYF. This chain uses TRBV5-6 with TRBJ2-3; perhaps TRBD1 as D (6 bases). CDR1 and CDR2 from the germline V gene are SGHDT and YYEEEE. This CDR3 spans 13 amino acids. The V end was cut by 4 bases, the J end by 7 bases, with 13 bases between.

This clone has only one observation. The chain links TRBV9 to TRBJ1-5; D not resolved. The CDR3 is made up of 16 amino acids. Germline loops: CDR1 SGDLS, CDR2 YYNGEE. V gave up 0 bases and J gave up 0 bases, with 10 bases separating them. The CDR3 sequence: CASSVGIGVSNQPQHF. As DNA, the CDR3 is TGTGCCAGCAGCGTAGGAATAGGTGTTAGCAATCAGCCCCAGCATTTT.